This T cell receptor (beta chain) came from a study of control samples from healthy donors and cancer patients. The protocol was immunoSEQ multiplex PCR, while the TCRdb copy is restricted to in-frame clones and leaves out a portion. This sample yields around 100,000 clones, of which around 89% are seen a single time; roughly 14% belongs to the top ten. Germline lookup yields CDR1 DFQATT and CDR2 SNEGSKA (reference sequence). The CDR3 has 11 amino acids. Trimming cost V 5 bases and J 5 bases, with 9 bases left between them. The source is a woman aged 65 to 85 in good health. The sequencing sample was made of blood. The rearrangement uses TRBV20-1 and TRBJ1-1; D unresolved. For the CDR3, the DNA is TGCAGTGCTCAAAGGGAAACTGAAGCTTTCTTT. It yields the protein CSAQRETEAFF.